The T cell receptor beta chain described here comes from a study of blood T cell repertoires in COVID-19. TCRdb keeps only in-frame clones here, not all; method: immunoSEQ multiplex PCR. The table records some 100,000 clones, around nine tenths of them present only once. Germline CDR1 MNHEY, CDR2 SMNVEV (reference sequence). The CDR3 runs to 15 residues. Trimming cost V 6 bases and J 7 bases; bases outside gene matches: 14. This clone was seen more than once but under ten times. Sequences were obtained from peripheral blood. This chain uses TRBV27 with TRBJ1-1; 7 positions agree with TRBD1. This TCR came from a man between 50 and 59 years old with acute or convalescent COVID-19. CDR3 sequence: CASRRPTGVGVEAFF. CDR3 DNA sequence: TGTGCCAGCAGACGCCCAACAGGGGTAGGGGTTGAAGCTTTCTTT.